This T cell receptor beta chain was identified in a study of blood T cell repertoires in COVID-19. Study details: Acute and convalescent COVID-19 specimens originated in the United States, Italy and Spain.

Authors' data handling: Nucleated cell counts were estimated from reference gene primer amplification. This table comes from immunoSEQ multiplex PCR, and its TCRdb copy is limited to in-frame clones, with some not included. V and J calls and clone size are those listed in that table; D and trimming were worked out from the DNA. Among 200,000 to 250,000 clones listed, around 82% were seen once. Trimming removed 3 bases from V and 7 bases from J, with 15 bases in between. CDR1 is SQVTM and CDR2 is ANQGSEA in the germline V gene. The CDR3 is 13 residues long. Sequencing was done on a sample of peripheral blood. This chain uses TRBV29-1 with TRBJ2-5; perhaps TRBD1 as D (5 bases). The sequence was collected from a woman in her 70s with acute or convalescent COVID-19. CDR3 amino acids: CSVERQNIGTQYF. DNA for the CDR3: TGCAGCGTTGAGCGACAGAATATTGGGACCCAGTACTTC.